In its sample, the clone carrying this TCR beta chain was seen many times. Trimming removed 2 bases from V and 5 bases from J, with 16 bases in between. This CDR3 has 15 amino acids. Germline V gives CDR1 SGHVS, CDR2 FNYEAQ. These data come from a study of T cells after yellow fever vaccination. MiXCR, run by TCRdb on the 5' RACE reads, gives a single entry per CDR3 protein. Of 300,000 to 350,000 distinct CDR3 sequences in the sample, 3.5% to 4.5% were seen once. The TCR comes from a man aged 18-30 years who received the YFV17D yellow fever vaccine. The chain uses TRBV7-6 and TRBJ2-7; possibly TRBD1 for D (6 bases). The sequencing here drew on PBMCs, taken 15 days after the yellow fever booster vaccination. DNA of the CDR3: TGTGCCAGCAGCTTATCGGACAGCTTGTCGGACGAGCAGTACGTC. As protein: CASSLSDSLSDEQYV.